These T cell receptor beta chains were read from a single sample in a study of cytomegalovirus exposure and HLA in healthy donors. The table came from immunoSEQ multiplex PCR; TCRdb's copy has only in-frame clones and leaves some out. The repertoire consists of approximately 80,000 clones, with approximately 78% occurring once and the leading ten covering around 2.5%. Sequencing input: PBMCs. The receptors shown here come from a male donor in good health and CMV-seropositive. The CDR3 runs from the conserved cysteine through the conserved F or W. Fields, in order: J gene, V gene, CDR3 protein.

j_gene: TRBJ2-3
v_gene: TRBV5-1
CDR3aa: CASSLTGTSGSGTDTQYF

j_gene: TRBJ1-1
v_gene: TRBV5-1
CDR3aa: CASSKEAPTGNTEAFF

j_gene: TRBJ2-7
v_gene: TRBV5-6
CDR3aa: CASSLGGDFYEQYF

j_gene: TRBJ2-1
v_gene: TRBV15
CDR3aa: CATSSSGTSGSNEQFF

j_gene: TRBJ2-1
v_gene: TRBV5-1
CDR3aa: CASSLAGQTYNEQFF

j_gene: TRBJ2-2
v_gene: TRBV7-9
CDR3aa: CASSYGLNTGELFF

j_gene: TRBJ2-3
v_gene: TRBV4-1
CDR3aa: CASSQGASSTDTQYF

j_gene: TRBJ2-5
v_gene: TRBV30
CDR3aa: CAWNFRAGNQETQYF

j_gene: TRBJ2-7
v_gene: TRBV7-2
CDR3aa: CASSLGGGTYEQYF

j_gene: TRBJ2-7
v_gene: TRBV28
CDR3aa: CASSPRDLNLLEQYF

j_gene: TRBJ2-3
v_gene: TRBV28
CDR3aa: CASSLGYRGRTDTQYF

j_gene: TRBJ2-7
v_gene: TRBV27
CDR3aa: CASSLVKAPGGYEQYF

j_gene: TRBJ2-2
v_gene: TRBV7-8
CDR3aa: CASSPRRLAGMNTGELFF

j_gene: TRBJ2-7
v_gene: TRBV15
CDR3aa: CATSGGLAGGEQYF

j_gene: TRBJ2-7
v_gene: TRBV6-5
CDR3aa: CASEVGGLHEQYF

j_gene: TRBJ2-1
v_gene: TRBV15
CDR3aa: CATSRDLTHEQFF

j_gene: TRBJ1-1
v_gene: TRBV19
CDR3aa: CASFKKQVSEAFF

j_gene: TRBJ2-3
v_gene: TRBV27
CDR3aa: CASSLRALPIADTQYF

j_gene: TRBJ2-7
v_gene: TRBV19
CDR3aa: CASSIDPSSYEQYF

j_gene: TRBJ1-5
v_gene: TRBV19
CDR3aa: CASFGSGGHQPQHF

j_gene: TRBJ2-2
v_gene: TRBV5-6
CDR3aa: CASSPYTALAANTGELFF

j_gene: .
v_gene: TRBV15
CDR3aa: CATSKFDYEQYF

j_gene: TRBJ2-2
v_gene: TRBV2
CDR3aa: CASIPWGTGDTGELFF

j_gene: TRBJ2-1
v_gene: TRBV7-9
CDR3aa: CASSLAGGPSYNEQFF

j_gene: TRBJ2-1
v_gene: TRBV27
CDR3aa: CASTNWRGSGRGNEQFF

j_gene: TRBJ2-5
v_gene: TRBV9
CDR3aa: CASSLGPQETQYF

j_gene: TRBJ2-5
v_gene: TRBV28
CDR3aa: CASSSPGTAEETQYF

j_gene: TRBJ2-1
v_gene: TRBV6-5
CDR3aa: CASMDFSYNEQFF

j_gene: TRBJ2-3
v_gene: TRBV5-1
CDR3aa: CASSLETPTDTQYF

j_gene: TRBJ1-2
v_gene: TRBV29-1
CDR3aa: CSVDRGLYGYTF

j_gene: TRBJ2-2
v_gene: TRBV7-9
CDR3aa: CASSSTGSWDTGELFF

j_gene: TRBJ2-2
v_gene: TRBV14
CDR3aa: CASSPVLGGLAGEKTGELFF

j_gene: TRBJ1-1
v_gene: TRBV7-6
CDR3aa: CASRPQGITEAFF

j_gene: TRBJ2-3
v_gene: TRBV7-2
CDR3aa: CASSLFYTDTQYF

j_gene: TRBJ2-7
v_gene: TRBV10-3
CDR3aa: CAISELPASGRCEQYF

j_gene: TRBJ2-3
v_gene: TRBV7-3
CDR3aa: CASSRTRTDTQYF

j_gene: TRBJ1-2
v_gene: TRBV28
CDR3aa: CASSMPRGANYGYTF

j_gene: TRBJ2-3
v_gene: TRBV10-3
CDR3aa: CAISGRGLAGDTQYF

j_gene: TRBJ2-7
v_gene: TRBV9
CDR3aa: CASSVVDQGVGEQYF

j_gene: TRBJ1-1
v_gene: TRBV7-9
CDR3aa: CASSLASRSEAFF

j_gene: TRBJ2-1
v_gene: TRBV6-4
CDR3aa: CASSESVLNYNEQFF

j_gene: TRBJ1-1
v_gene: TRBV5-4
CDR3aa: CASSWTGGMNTEAFF

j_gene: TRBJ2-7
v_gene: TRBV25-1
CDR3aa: CASSEASGNSYEQYF

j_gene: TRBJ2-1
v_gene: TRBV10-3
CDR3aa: CAISGAGVDNEQFF

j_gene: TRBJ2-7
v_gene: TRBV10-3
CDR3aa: CAIRSGSTYEQYF

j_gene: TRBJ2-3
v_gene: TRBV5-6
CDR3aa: CASSLISTDTQYF

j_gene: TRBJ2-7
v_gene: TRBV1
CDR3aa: CTSSQDCSYEQYF

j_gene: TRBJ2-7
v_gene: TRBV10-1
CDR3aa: CASIEGRGRHEQYF

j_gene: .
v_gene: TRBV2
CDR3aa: CASSVERVSYEQYF

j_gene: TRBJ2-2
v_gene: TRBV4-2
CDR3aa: CASSQGGLAGGKTGELFF

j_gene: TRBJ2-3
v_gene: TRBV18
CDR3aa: CASSAETSGRTDTQYF

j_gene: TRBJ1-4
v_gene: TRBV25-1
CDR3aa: CASSDPGVTEKLFF

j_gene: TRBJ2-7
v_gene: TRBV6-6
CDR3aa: CASSYSGQGPYEQYF

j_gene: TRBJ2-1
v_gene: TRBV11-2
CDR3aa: CASSINPQGYEQFF

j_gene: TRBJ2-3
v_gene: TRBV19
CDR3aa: CASSPRTGYTDTQYF

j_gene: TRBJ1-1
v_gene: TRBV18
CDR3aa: CASSPIPLGGPTGTEAFF

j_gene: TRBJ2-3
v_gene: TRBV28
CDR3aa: CASSEWSGGFSDTQYF